One and the same sample provided the 9 T cell receptor beta chains below, sequenced in a study of blood T cells in healthy people across ages. Through a sample-barcoded 5' primer and a J-beta primer mix, a second PCR was run for roughly 6 to 11 cycles. TCRdb analysed the 5' RACE reads with MiXCR anew, one entry per CDR3 protein. The sample lists about 800,000 distinct CDR3 sequences, just under 25% seen once, with around 3.6% in the top ten. The same sample was also used in a study of T cells of mothers and their children.

Sequenced: blood. These receptors originate from a boy younger than 18 in good health.

In its sample, this clonotype was seen many times. The chain uses TRBV29-1 and TRBJ2-5; TRBD2 is a possible D gene (6 bases). Germline V gene data show CDR1 as SQVTM and CDR2 as ANQGSEA. V lost 4 bases and J lost 2, with 11 bases in between. The CDR3 is 13 amino acids. CDR3 DNA sequence: TGCAGCGTTGGAGGGAGGCTTCAAGAGACCCAGTACTTC. This codes for CSVGGRLQETQYF.

V and J are TRBV27 and TRBJ2-7, with TRBD1 matching over 9 bases. V shed 5 bases and J 2 bases; nucleotides not matched to a gene: 7. From germline, CDR1 is MNHEY and CDR2 SMNVEV (reference sequence). This CDR3 comprises 15 residues. CDR3 DNA: TGTGCCAGCAGTAGGGAACGACAGGGGGCCTACGAGCAGTACTTC. Its protein product is CASSRERQGAYEQYF.

Only a few counts were recorded for this clonotype. The chain recombines TRBV28 with TRBJ1-5; D remains ambiguous. Germline V lookup: CDR1 MDHEN, CDR2 SYDVKM. CDR3 length: 14 residues. With 4 bases removed from V and 1 base from J, the gap between germline ends came to 8 bases. CDR3 sequence (DNA): TGTGCCAGCAGTTCACAAACCAGCAATCAGCCCCAGCATTTT. Translation: CASSSQTSNQPQHF.

CDR3 in amino acids: CASSPPGPETQYF. CDR3 bases: TGTGCCAGCAGCCCCCCCGGCCCCGAGACCCAGTACTTC. This rearrangement joins TRBV7-8 to TRBJ2-5; D ambiguous. The CDR3 spans 13 residues. CDR1 is SGHVS and CDR2 is FQNEAQ in the germline V gene. V lost 5 bases and J 5 bases, leaving 12 bases between the germline ends.

This clonotype was found a few times. The chain uses TRBV12-3 or TRBV12-4 and TRBJ1-2, with a weak D call TRBD1 (6 bases). Trimming cost V 4 bases and J 5 bases, with 8 bases left between them. The CDR3 has 12 amino acids. This CDR3 reads CASSWDTYGYTF. The DNA for the CDR3 is TGTGCCAGCAGTTGGGACACGTATGGCTACACCTTC.

The chain employs TRBV5-1 and TRBJ2-5; no reliable D call. This CDR3 is 11 amino acids long. Germline V gene lookup returns CDR1 SGHRS and CDR2 YFSETQ. Trimming pared 5 bases from V and 11 bases from J, leaving 13 bases between. CDR3 nucleotides: TGCGCCAGCAGTTATGGGCACTCTCAGTACTTC. It yields the protein CASSYGHSQYF. Using reference TRBV5-1 and TRBJ2-5 for the parts outside the CDR3, the full variable domain is KAGVTQTPRYLIKTRGQQVTLSCSPISGHRSVSWYQQTPGQGLQFLFEYFSETQRNKGNFPGRFSGRQFSNSRSEMNVSTLELGDSALYLCASSYGHSQYFGPGTRLLVL.

This clonotype was seen only a few times. V and J are TRBV29-1 and TRBJ2-2; TRBD2 matches 10 bases. J lost 5 bases, V lost 2 bases, and 5 bases had no gene match. The CDR3 is 15 residues long. Germline lookup yields CDR1 SQVTM and CDR2 ANQGSEA. The CDR3 DNA sequence: TGCAGCGTTGAACTAGCGGGAGAGGAGACCGGGGAGCTGTTTTTT. Protein product: CSVELAGEETGELFF.

In this sample, this clonotype turned up many times. The genes are TRBV2 and TRBJ2-5; TRBD2 aligns across 7 bases. The CDR3 extends over 15 amino acids. The ends lost 2 bases at V and 7 bases at J; junction bases unmatched: 10. Germline-derived CDR1 and CDR2 are SNHLY and FYNNEI. The CDR3, as DNA: TGTGCCAGCAGTGAAAATCGGGGGAGACTAGCGACCCAGTACTTC. Its protein is CASSENRGRLATQYF. Based on the CDR3 plus reference TRBV2 and TRBJ2-5, the full variable domain is EPEVTQTPSHQVTQMGQEVILRCVPISNHLYFYWYRQILGQKVEFLVSFYNNEISEKSEIFDDQFSVERPDGSNFTLKIRSTKLEDSAMYFCASSENRGRLATQYFGPGTRLLVL.

The rearrangement uses TRBV4-1 and TRBJ2-5, with TRBD2 identical over 8 bases. The CDR3 sequence is 14 residues long. Trimming cost V 2 bases and J 7 bases; bases outside gene matches: 6. CDR1 is MGHRA, CDR2 YSYEKL, per germline. The CDR3 reads CASSQTTSEATQYF. The CDR3 region has the DNA TGCGCCAGCAGCCAAACGACTAGCGAGGCGACCCAGTACTTC.